These 11 T cell receptor beta chains came from one sample sequenced in a study of T cell responses to AZD1222 COVID-19 vaccine. Profiling relied on immunoSEQ multiplex PCR, and the TCRdb table lists in-frame clones only, not all of them. The table has 100,000 to 150,000 clones, 75% to 90% seen once; the top ten hold roughly 6%. This sample comprised peripheral blood, obtained on day 0 of AZD1222 vaccination. The receptors here all came from an adult in good health.

The chain carries TRBV11-2 and TRBJ1-2; 9 bases agree with TRBD1. This CDR3 contains 15 residues. V trimming: 2 bases; J trimming: 6 bases; junction bases outside the gene matches: 7. In germline, CDR1 is SGHAT, CDR2 FQNNGV. The CDR3 region is CASSLIMDRGNGYTF. The CDR3 DNA reads as TGTGCCAGCAGCTTAATAATGGACAGGGGCAATGGCTACACCTTC.

The CDR3 coding sequence is TGCGCCAGCAGCTTGGGCGGCGAGCAGTACTTC. Amino acid sequence: CASSLGGEQYF. The J gene is TRBJ2-7, the V gene TRBV5-1; D gene unclear. Germline assignment: CDR1 SGHRS and CDR2 YFSETQ. Trimming cost V 0 bases and J 6 bases, with 4 bases left between them. The CDR3 sequence is 11 residues long.

This chain uses TRBV30 with TRBJ1-4, with TRBD1 matching over 9 bases. Trimming cost V 0 bases and J 0 bases; bases outside gene matches: 11. This CDR3 is 19 amino acids long. Germline CDR1 is GTSNPN and CDR2 is SVGIG (reference sequence). This CDR3 reads CAWSVSWDRDLATNEKLFF. The CDR3 nucleotides read TGTGCCTGGAGTGTTAGTTGGGACAGGGATCTTGCAACTAATGAAAAACTGTTTTTT.

This clone was counted a single time. The chain uses TRBV29-1 and TRBJ1-2; the match to TRBD1 covers 9 bases. This CDR3 is 14 amino acids long. Trimming at V came to 6 bases and at J to 2 bases, leaving 7 bases not matched to a gene. The germline V gene encodes CDR1 SQVTM and CDR2 ANQGSEA. The CDR3 bases are TGCAGCGTCGCGGCCGGGACAGGGAACTATGGCTACACCTTC. Amino acids: CSVAAGTGNYGYTF.

The rearrangement uses TRBV19 and TRBJ1-2; D possibly corresponds to TRBD1 (6 bases). Germline values: CDR1 LNHDA, CDR2 SQIVND (reference sequence). V dropped 4 bases and J dropped 4 bases, with 10 bases sitting between them. There are 13 residues in the CDR3. CDR3 sequence (DNA): TGTGCCAGTAGTACAGGGGCCGCCTATGGCTACACCTTC. The encoded protein is CASSTGAAYGYTF.

This chain links TRBV5-1 with TRBJ2-6; 8 bases are shared with TRBD1. Losses at the gene ends were 4 bases for V and 0 bases for J; bases not matched to a gene: 6. Per germline, CDR1 SGHRS and CDR2 YFSETQ. The CDR3 is made up of 17 amino acids. CDR3 protein: CASSQTGASSGANVLTF. The DNA for the CDR3 is TGCGCCAGCAGCCAGACAGGGGCCAGCTCTGGGGCCAACGTCCTGACTTTC.

The rearrangement links TRBV6-1 to TRBJ2-7; no definite D call. The CDR3 spans 17 residues. The ends were cut back, 4 bases at V and 2 bases at J, with 21 bases in the middle. Germline V gene lookup returns CDR1 MNHNS and CDR2 SASEGT. The CDR3 bases are TGTGCCAGCAGTGTCCGGGCCAGTTTGATGGGAACCTACGAGCAGTACTTC. It yields the protein CASSVRASLMGTYEQYF.

V and J are TRBV12-3 or TRBV12-4 and TRBJ1-2; D gene ambiguous. The CDR3 extends over 11 amino acids. V was pared by 3 bases and J by 8 bases, with 7 bases between. DNA for the CDR3: TGTGCCAGCAGTTTCGGTATAGGCTACACCTTC. It codes for CASSFGIGYTF.

The V call is TRBV14, the J call TRBJ2-4, with a weak D call TRBD1 (5 bases). Per the germline V gene, CDR1 is SGHDN and CDR2 is FVKESK. V lost 0 bases and J lost 0, with 12 bases in between. The CDR3 consists of 17 residues. The CDR3 loop is CASSQDGAGLAKNIQYF. The CDR3 coding sequence is TGTGCCAGCAGCCAAGATGGGGCAGGTCTAGCCAAAAACATTCAGTACTTC.

The chain is built from TRBV30 and TRBJ2-7; D gene uncertain. There are 13 residues in the CDR3. V lost 1 base to trimming and J lost 2 bases, with 9 bases between them. Germline CDR1 GTSNPN, CDR2 SVGIG (reference sequence). CDR3 bases: TGTGCCTGGAGTGAGGACGTAACCTACGAGCAGTACTTC. Its translation: CAWSEDVTYEQYF.

The V and J genes are TRBV5-4 and TRBJ1-1, with D perhaps matching TRBD1 (6 bases). The CDR3 is 16 residues long. V was trimmed by 6 bases and J by 5 bases, leaving 23 bases between them. Germline-derived CDR1 and CDR2 are SGHNT and YYREEE (reference sequence). The CDR3 region has the DNA TGTGCCAGCACCCTGGGAGACCCGCAAAGGGGGACTGAAGCTTTCTTT. Its protein is CASTLGDPQRGTEAFF.